Sequencing of this T cell receptor (beta chain) was carried out in a study of CD8 T cells in ankylosing spondylitis. A single record per CDR3 protein comes from TCRdb applying MiXCR to the 5' RACE reads. The sample has about 33,000 distinct CDR3 sequences, 13% to 15% seen once. V was pared by 2 bases and J by 4 bases, with 9 bases between. The CDR3 has 14 residues. The germline V gene has CDR1 MNHEY and CDR2 SVGAGI. Sequencing used blood. This receptor was identified in a male donor with ankylosing spondylitis or in good health (not recorded which). The V call is TRBV6-5, the J call TRBJ1-5; possibly TRBD1 for D (5 bases). The CDR3 reads CASSYLGANQPQHF. CDR3 DNA sequence: TGTGCCAGCAGTTACCTCGGGGCGAATCAGCCCCAGCATTTT.